What follows are 9 T cell receptor beta chains derived from one specimen sequenced in a study of graft-versus-host responses after intestinal transplantation (dated by TCRdb to about 2021). Receptor libraries were prepared by the immunoSEQ multiplex PCR assay. This is the immuneACCESS table as TCRdb keeps it, with only in-frame sequences that have V and J called. A part of the clones is gone; compared with another copy, unresolved V genes explain less than half, and the rest is unexplained. The sample contains around 110,000 clones, 90% of them found a single time. The ten largest account for 0.15% to 0.2% of the sample. This specimen's time point label, per the study, means: cells obtained before transplantation from donor or recipient. No cognate antigen is known for these TCRs. The material sequenced was unstimulated CD4+ T cells sorted from spleen or lymph node cells, taken before intestinal transplant. The receptors shown here come from a human donor who received an intestinal transplant.

CDR3 amino acids: CAWSVSGTTSYNEQFF. The CDR3 nucleotides are TGTGCCTGGAGTGTAAGCGGGACTACCTCCTACAATGAGCAGTTCTTC. The chain couples TRBV30 to TRBJ2-1; 7 bases align to TRBD2. The CDR3 extends over 16 amino acids. Germline assignment: CDR1 GTSNPN and CDR2 SVGIG (reference sequence). With 0 bases clipped from V and 0 bases from J, the junction kept 5 bases outside the gene matches.

This clone was detected once. This sequence joins TRBV28 and TRBJ2-1; 14 bases fit TRBD2. Germline V CDR1 and CDR2: MDHEN, SYDVKM. The CDR3 is 16 residues long. Trimming at V came to 7 bases and at J to 7 bases, leaving 9 bases not matched to a gene. CDR3 in amino acids: CASTPGTSGRTNEQFF. The DNA for the CDR3 is TGTGCCAGCACCCCAGGGACTAGCGGGAGAACAAATGAGCAGTTCTTC.

The V gene is TRBV11-2, the J gene TRBJ1-1; tentative D call: TRBD1 (6 bases). The V and J ends lost 4 bases and 5 bases respectively, with 17 bases between them. The CDR3 has 15 amino acids. Germline V gene lookup returns CDR1 SGHAT and CDR2 FQNNGV. CDR3 sequence: CASSSPITGSTEAFF. CDR3 DNA: TGTGCCAGCAGCTCACCGATAACAGGGTCGACTGAAGCTTTCTTT.

CDR3 protein: CASSDLRQGKETQYF. CDR3 nucleotides: TGTGCCAGCAGCGACTTGAGACAGGGAAAAGAGACCCAGTACTTC. The J gene is TRBJ2-5, the V gene TRBV6-1, with 7 bases aligning to TRBD1. CDR1 and CDR2 from the germline V gene are MNHNS and SASEGT. Germline trimming cut 6 bases from V and 3 bases from J; bases unmatched to any gene: 10. This CDR3 has 15 amino acids.

The V and J genes are TRBV7-9 and TRBJ1-2; 8 positions match TRBD1. Germline V lookup: CDR1 SEHNR, CDR2 FQNEAQ (reference sequence). CDR3 length equals 15 residues. Unmatched junction bases numbered 3, after V lost 1 base and J lost 2 bases. CDR3 residues: CASSLGRTGNYGYTF. In nucleotides, the CDR3 is TGTGCCAGCAGCTTAGGTCGGACAGGGAACTATGGCTACACCTTC.

Notes on this clone: Different DNA sequences within this sample yield the same CDR3. This rearrangement joins TRBV2 to TRBJ1-6; 9 nucleotides line up with TRBD1. The CDR3 runs 15 residues. Trimming at V came to 5 bases and at J to 8 bases, leaving 7 bases not matched to a gene. Germline V CDR1 and CDR2: SNHLY, FYNNEI. CDR3 in amino acids: CASSIRTGEHSPLHF. CDR3 DNA sequence: TGTGCCAGCAGTATCCGGACAGGGGAGCATTCACCCCTCCACTTT.

The V and J genes are TRBV10-3 and TRBJ2-7; 10 nucleotides line up with TRBD1. CDR1 and CDR2 from the germline V gene are ENHRY and SYGVKD. This CDR3 has 12 residues. Unmatched junction bases numbered 0, after V lost 4 bases and J lost 6 bases. DNA for the CDR3: TGTGCCATCAGTGGGACAGGGGGCGAGCAGTACTTC. This translates into CAISGTGGEQYF.

The chain links TRBV10-1 to TRBJ2-1, with 8 bases identical to TRBD1. There are 14 residues in the CDR3. The V gene's germline CDR1 is WNHNN and CDR2 SYGVQD (reference sequence). V shed 6 bases and J 7 bases; nucleotides not matched to a gene: 8. The CDR3 loop is CASSKDRERNEQFF. CDR3 in DNA: TGCGCCAGCAGCAAGGACAGGGAACGAAATGAGCAGTTCTTC.

This chain uses TRBV7-2 with TRBJ2-3; no clear D. Germline CDR1 is SGHTA and CDR2 is FQGNSA. The V gene lost 2 bases and the J gene lost 5 bases, with 5 bases spanning the gap. This CDR3 spans 12 amino acids. CDR3 nucleotide sequence: TGTGCCAGCAGCTTAAAGCGAGATACGCAGTATTTT. Protein product: CASSLKRDTQYF.